These 17 T cell receptor beta chains originate from one sample sequenced in a study of cytomegalovirus exposure and HLA in healthy donors. PCR was performed using 60 Vbeta and 13 Jbeta primers. This table comes from immunoSEQ multiplex PCR, and its TCRdb copy is limited to in-frame clones, with some not included. The sample comprises approximately 170,000 clones, 79% of which are singletons, and about 2.2% rests with the top ten. The sample taken for sequencing was PBMCs. These TCRs come from a woman aged 45-65 years in good health and CMV-seronegative.

CDR3 coding DNA: TGTGCCAGTAGTACGGGACAGGTGTACAATGAGCAGTTCTTC. Translation: CASSTGQVYNEQFF. The chain recombines TRBV19 with TRBJ2-1; 8 bases are a match to TRBD1. Germline V lookup: CDR1 LNHDA, CDR2 SQIVND (reference sequence). V trimming: 4 bases; J trimming: 4 bases; junction bases outside the gene matches: 3. The CDR3 covers 14 residues.

The chain couples TRBV19 to TRBJ1-2; TRBD1 matches at 10 bases. Germline V gene lookup returns CDR1 LNHDA and CDR2 SQIVND (reference sequence). The CDR3 covers 16 residues. The V gene end was trimmed by 5 bases and the J gene end by 8 bases; junction bases not matched to a gene: 14. The CDR3 region has the DNA TGTGCCAGTAGTCCCCGGGACAGGGGCGGCCACCGAGGCTACACCTTC. Encoded protein: CASSPRDRGGHRGYTF.

The chain links TRBV6-5 to TRBJ2-7; possibly TRBD2 for D (6 bases). Trimming stripped 6 bases from V and 4 bases from J, with 19 bases between. This CDR3 is built from 15 residues. The germline V gene encodes CDR1 MNHEY and CDR2 SVGAGI. DNA of the CDR3: TGTGCCAGCAGCGCCGGGACTGATGTCCGGTACGAGCAGTACTTC. Translating gives CASSAGTDVRYEQYF.

This clone is a singleton in its sample. This sequence joins TRBV28 and TRBJ2-1; TRBD2 matches 7 bases. Per germline, CDR1 MDHEN and CDR2 SYDVKM. This CDR3 is 15 amino acids long. Trimming removed 3 bases from V and 2 bases from J; junction bases left unmatched: 4. The CDR3 loop reads CASSFLGGTYNEQFF. DNA of the CDR3: TGTGCCAGCAGTTTCTTGGGAGGGACCTACAATGAGCAGTTCTTC. Combining the CDR3 with reference TRBV28 and TRBJ2-1 gives the whole variable domain DVKVTQSSRYLVKRTGEKVFLECVQDMDHENMFWYRQDPGLGLRLIYFSYDVKMKEKGDIPEGYSVSREKKERFSLILESASTNQTSMYLCASSFLGGTYNEQFFGPGTRLTVL.

This clone turned up a few times. V gene TRBV4-3 combines with J gene TRBJ2-5; TRBD1 might be the D (6 bases). Between the trimmed V and J ends, which lost 1 base and 7 bases, there was a span of 19 bases. Germline values: CDR1 LGHNA, CDR2 YSLEER. This CDR3 spans 16 amino acids. The CDR3 reads CASSQVGWYRASTQYF. The CDR3 coding sequence is TGCGCCAGCAGCCAAGTAGGATGGTACAGGGCATCGACCCAGTACTTC.

V gene TRBV5-1 combines with J gene TRBJ1-1; TRBD1 aligns across 7 bases. CDR3 length equals 13 residues. After removal of 2 bases from V and 3 bases from J, the junction contained 1 base not matched to a gene. The germline V gene encodes CDR1 SGHRS and CDR2 YFSETQ. The DNA of the CDR3 is TGCGCCAGCAGCTTACAGGGGTACACTGAAGCTTTCTTT. The encoded protein is CASSLQGYTEAFF.

V is TRBV27 and J is TRBJ2-1, with D uncertain. From germline, CDR1 is MNHEY and CDR2 SMNVEV (reference sequence). V gave up 4 bases and J gave up 0 bases, with 19 bases separating them. This CDR3 has 18 residues. Here the CDR3 DNA reads TGTGCCAGCAGTTCCCGCCCCGTACAGTTAAGCTCCTACAATGAGCAGTTCTTC. Translating it yields CASSSRPVQLSSYNEQFF.

This chain joins TRBV6-6 and TRBJ1-1, with D perhaps matching TRBD1 (6 bases). Trimming cost V 4 bases and J 6 bases, with 9 bases left between them. Germline lookup yields CDR1 MNHNY and CDR2 SVGAGI (reference sequence). The CDR3 extends over 12 amino acids. CDR3 DNA sequence: TGTGCCAGCAGTTCGGGGGGCCCTGAAGCTTTCTTT. Amino acids: CASSSGGPEAFF.

The J gene is TRBJ2-1, the V gene TRBV7-2, with TRBD1 identical over 7 bases. Germline lookup yields CDR1 SGHTA and CDR2 FQGNSA. V shed 5 bases, J shed 1 base, and the junction held 14 bases outside the gene matches. The CDR3 sequence is 18 residues long. CDR3 loop: CASSPGASGTVSYNEQFF. CDR3 coding DNA: TGTGCCAGCAGCCCCGGAGCGTCCGGGACAGTATCCTACAATGAGCAGTTCTTC.

The chain combines TRBV27 with TRBJ1-2; D may be TRBD1 (5 bases). V gave up 6 bases and J gave up 0 bases, with 14 bases separating them. The CDR3 is 15 amino acids. Germline assignment: CDR1 MNHEY and CDR2 SMNVEV (reference sequence). This CDR3 is CASRRQPRANYGYTF. The CDR3 DNA reads TGTGCCAGCAGAAGACAGCCCCGAGCTAACTATGGCTACACCTTC.

This clone appeared once. The CDR3 coding sequence is TGTGCCAGCAGCTTGGGGAAGGGGGGGCAGTCCCAGAGGCAGTACTTC. This encodes CASSLGKGGQSQRQYF. The rearrangement uses TRBV7-6 and TRBJ2-7; possibly TRBD2 for D (7 bases). Trimming pared 3 bases from V and 9 bases from J, leaving 24 bases between. Germline V gene lookup returns CDR1 SGHVS and CDR2 FNYEAQ. The CDR3 covers 16 residues. Complete variable domain (other parts from reference TRBV7-6 and TRBJ2-7): GAGVSQSPRYKVTKRGQDVALRCDPISGHVSLYWYRQALGQGPEFLTYFNYEAQQDKSGLPNDRFSAERPEGSISTLTIQRTEQRDSAMYRCASSLGKGGQSQRQYFGPGTRLTVT.

The sample holds a few counts of this clone. The chain links TRBV2 to TRBJ1-3, with D possibly TRBD1 on 5 matching bases. With 6 bases removed from V and 2 bases from J, the gap between germline ends came to 8 bases. Germline-derived CDR1 and CDR2 are SNHLY and FYNNEI. The CDR3 sequence is 13 residues long. CDR3 in amino acids: CASSRAPGNTIYF. The CDR3, as DNA: TGTGCCAGCAGCAGGGCACCTGGAAACACCATATATTTT.

The CDR3 region is CASSEDLAAQETQYF. In nucleotides, the CDR3 is TGTGCCAGCAGTGAAGATCTAGCGGCGCAAGAGACCCAGTACTTC. The chain recombines TRBV2 with TRBJ2-5, with TRBD2 matching over 7 bases. This CDR3 is 15 amino acids long. From germline, CDR1 is SNHLY and CDR2 FYNNEI. Trimming took 1 base from V and 2 from J; bases not matched to a gene: 4.

The rearrangement joins TRBV4-3 to TRBJ2-4; D unclear. Trimming removed 0 bases from V and 3 bases from J, with 9 bases in between. This CDR3 spans 15 amino acids. Per the germline V gene, CDR1 is LGHNA and CDR2 is YSLEER. The CDR3 reads CASSQDEAGKNIQYF. The CDR3 coding sequence is TGCGCCAGCAGCCAAGATGAGGCTGGCAAAAACATTCAGTACTTC.

The genes are TRBV29-1 and TRBJ2-1, with 9 bases matching TRBD2. This CDR3 contains 15 residues. V lost 1 base, J lost 8 bases, and 9 bases stayed unmatched. Germline-derived CDR1 and CDR2 are SQVTM and ANQGSEA. The CDR3 reads CSVEGGSGSQYEQFF. CDR3 sequence (DNA): TGCAGCGTTGAAGGAGGTAGCGGGAGTCAGTATGAGCAGTTCTTC.

The chain joins TRBV7-9 to TRBJ2-5; TRBD1 matches at 9 bases. The end of the DNA aligns better with TRBJ2-7, so the J call may be wrong. Germline assignment: CDR1 SEHNR and CDR2 FQNEAQ (reference sequence). The CDR3 spans 13 residues. The CDR3 DNA sequence: TGTGCCAGCACCGGGACAGGGTGGAACGAGCAGTACTTC. It encodes CASTGTGWNEQYF.

The V and J genes are TRBV5-5 and TRBJ2-2, with D possibly matching TRBD2 (5 bases). With 1 base removed from V and 3 bases from J, the gap between germline ends came to 16 bases. There are 17 residues in the CDR3. Germline lookup yields CDR1 SGHKS and CDR2 YYEKEE (reference sequence). The CDR3 sequence is CASSLQVRGLDTGELFF. CDR3 bases: TGTGCCAGCAGCTTGCAGGTCCGAGGGCTCGACACCGGGGAGCTGTTTTTT.